The clone carrying this T cell receptor beta chain was detected ten times or more. The CDR3 end is not reached by the read, which stops 3 residues before it; the germline J gene fills it in. CDR1 and CDR2 (germline): DFQATT, SNEGSKA (reference sequence). There are 15 residues in the CDR3. J was trimmed by 6 bases and V by 3 bases; bases with no gene match: 10. The sample originates from a study of T cell clonality in common variable immunodeficiency. Repertoires were generated with immunoSEQ multiplex PCR, while TCRdb's copy carries only in-frame clones and drops some. This sample has about 52,000 clones, each found more than once.

Sequencing input: peripheral blood mononuclear cells. The chain uses TRBV20-1 and TRBJ1-5; 8 bases map to TRBD1. The sequence was collected from a person aged 18 to 75 in good health. The CDR3 reads CSASPGQVSVQPQHF. The CDR3 DNA, read in part, is TGCAGTGCTAGCCCGGGACAGGTTTCTGTTCAGCCC.